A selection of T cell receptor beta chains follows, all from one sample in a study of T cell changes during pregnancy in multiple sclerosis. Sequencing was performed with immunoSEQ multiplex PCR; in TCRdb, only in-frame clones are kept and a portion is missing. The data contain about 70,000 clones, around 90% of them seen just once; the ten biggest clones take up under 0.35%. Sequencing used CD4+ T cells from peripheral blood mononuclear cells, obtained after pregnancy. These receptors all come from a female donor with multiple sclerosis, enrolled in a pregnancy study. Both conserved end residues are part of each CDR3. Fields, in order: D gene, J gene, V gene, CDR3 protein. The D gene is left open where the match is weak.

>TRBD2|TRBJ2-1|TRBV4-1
CASSQGAGPGLADNEQFF
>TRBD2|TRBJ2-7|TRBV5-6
CASSPGLAHRQQYF
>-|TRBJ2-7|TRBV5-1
CASSLEASAQSEQYF
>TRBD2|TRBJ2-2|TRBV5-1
CASSDRGGATGELFF
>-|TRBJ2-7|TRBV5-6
CASSLGRLAYEQYF
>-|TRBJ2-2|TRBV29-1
CSVKGGTPNTGELFF
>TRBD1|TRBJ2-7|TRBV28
CLTRQGSYEQYF
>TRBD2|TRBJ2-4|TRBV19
CASSMVGVAGAHKNIQYF
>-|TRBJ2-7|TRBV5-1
CASSLGQDSYEQYF
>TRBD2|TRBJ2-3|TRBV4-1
CASSKGLAGDTDTQYF
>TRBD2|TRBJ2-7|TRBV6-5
CASSWSGGAGYEQYF
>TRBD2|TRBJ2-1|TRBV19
CASRRLAGESDEQFF
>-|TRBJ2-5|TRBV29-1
CSVRGGGQGETQYF
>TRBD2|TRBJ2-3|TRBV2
CASTASGAAGTDTQYF
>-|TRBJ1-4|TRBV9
CASSVGGGNEKLFF
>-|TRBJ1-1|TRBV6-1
CAISGTWVTEAFF
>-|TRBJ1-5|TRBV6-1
CASSMTGLSNQPQHF
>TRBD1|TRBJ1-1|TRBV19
CASSDRTGGYTEAFF
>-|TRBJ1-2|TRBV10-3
CAISESSKGANYGYTF
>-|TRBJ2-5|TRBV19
CASRAGETQYF
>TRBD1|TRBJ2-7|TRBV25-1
CASSSLKPGQFSYEQYF
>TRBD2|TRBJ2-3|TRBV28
CASSRAGGRTDTQYF
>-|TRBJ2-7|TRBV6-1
CASSEGLALFYEQYF
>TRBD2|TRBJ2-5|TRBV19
CASREAGVEETQYF
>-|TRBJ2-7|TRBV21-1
CASSKEGTGRYEQYF
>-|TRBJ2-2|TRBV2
CASIRELNTGELFF
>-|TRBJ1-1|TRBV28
CASSLILAAARTEAFF
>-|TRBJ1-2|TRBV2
CASSPGTFVRYGYTF
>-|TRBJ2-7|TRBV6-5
CASSSSAGAAYEQYF
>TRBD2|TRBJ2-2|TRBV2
CASRLGLADPGELFF
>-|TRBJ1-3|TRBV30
CAWTPGTFSGNTIYF
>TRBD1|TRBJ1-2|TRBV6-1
CASSEDRDRNYGYTF
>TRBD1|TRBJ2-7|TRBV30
CAWGQGVLDEQYF